This T cell receptor (beta chain) was captured by sequencing in a study of control samples from healthy donors and cancer patients. The table came from immunoSEQ multiplex PCR; TCRdb's copy has only in-frame clones and leaves some out. Altogether tens of thousands of clones are present, approximately 89% being singletons, with the ten largest covering 1.5% to 2%. This clone turned up a few times. Trimming stripped 4 bases from V and 0 bases from J, with 7 bases between. The germline gives CDR1 LGHNA, CDR2 YNFKEQ. The CDR3 spans 13 residues. The specimen was PBMCs. The V call is TRBV4-2, the J call TRBJ2-7, with no clear D. The clonotype comes from a man between 40 and 49 years old with colorectal cancer. CDR3 region: CASSPPGSYEQYF. The CDR3 nucleotides are TGTGCCAGCAGCCCTCCCGGCTCCTACGAGCAGTACTTC.